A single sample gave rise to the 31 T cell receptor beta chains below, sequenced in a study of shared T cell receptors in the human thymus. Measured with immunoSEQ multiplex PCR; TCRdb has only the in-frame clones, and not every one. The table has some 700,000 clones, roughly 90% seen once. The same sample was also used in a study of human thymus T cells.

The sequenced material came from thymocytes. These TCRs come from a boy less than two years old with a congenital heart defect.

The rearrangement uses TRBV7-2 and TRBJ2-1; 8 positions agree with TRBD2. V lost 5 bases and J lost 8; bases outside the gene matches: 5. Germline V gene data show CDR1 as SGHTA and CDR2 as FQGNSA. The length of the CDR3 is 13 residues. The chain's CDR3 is CASSTRAGDEQFF. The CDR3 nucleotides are TGTGCCAGCAGCACGAGAGCGGGGGATGAGCAGTTCTTC.

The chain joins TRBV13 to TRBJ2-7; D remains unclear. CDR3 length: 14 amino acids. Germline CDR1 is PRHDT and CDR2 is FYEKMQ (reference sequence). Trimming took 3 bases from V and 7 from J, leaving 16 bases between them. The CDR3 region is CASSFGRKSREQYF. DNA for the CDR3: TGTGCCAGCAGCTTTGGTCGGAAAAGCAGGGAGCAGTACTTC.

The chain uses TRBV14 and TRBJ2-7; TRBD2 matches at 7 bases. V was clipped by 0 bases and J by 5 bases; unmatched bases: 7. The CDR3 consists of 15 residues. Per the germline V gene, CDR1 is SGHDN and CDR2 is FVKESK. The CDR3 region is CASSQEEGGPHEQYF. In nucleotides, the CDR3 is TGTGCCAGCAGCCAAGAGGAGGGAGGGCCCCACGAGCAGTACTTC. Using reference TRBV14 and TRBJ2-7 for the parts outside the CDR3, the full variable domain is EAGVTQFPSHSVIEKGQTVTLRCDPISGHDNLYWYRRVMGKEIKFLLHFVKESKQDESGMPNNRFLAERTGGTYSTLKVQPAELEDSGVYFCASSQEEGGPHEQYFGPGTRLTVT.

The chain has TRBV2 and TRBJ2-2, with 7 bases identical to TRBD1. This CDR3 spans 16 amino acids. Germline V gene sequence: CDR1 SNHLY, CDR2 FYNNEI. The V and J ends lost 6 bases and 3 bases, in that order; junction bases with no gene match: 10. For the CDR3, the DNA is TGTGCCAGCAGGCGAAAGGTGGGACAGCACACCGGGGAGCTGTTTTTT. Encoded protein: CASRRKVGQHTGELFF.

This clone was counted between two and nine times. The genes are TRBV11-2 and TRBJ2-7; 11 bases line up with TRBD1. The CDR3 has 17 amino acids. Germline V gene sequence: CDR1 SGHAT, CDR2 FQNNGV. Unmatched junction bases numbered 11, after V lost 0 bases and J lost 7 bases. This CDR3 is CASSLDLPGQGAREQYF. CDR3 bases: TGTGCCAGCAGCTTAGATCTCCCTGGACAGGGGGCCCGGGAGCAGTACTTC.

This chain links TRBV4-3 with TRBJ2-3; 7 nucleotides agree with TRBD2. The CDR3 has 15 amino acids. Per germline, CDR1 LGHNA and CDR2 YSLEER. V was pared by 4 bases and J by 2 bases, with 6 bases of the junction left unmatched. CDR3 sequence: CASSPSGINTDTQYF. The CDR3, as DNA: TGCGCCAGCAGCCCAAGCGGGATCAACACAGATACGCAGTATTTT.

The CDR3 region has the DNA TGTGCCAGCAGCCATCGGGACAGCTCCTACGAGCAGTACTTC. It translates to CASSHRDSSYEQYF. V and J are TRBV5-6 and TRBJ2-7; TRBD1 matches 7 bases. This CDR3 has 14 residues. Germline values: CDR1 SGHDT, CDR2 YYEEEE. Losses at the gene ends were 4 bases for V and 0 bases for J; bases not matched to a gene: 4.

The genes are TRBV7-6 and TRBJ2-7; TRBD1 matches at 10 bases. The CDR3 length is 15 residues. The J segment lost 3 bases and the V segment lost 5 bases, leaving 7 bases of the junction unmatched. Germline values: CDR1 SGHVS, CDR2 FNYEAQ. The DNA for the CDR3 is TGTGCCAGCAGCCCTAGACAGGGGGCGGGCTACGAGCAGTACTTC. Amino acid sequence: CASSPRQGAGYEQYF.

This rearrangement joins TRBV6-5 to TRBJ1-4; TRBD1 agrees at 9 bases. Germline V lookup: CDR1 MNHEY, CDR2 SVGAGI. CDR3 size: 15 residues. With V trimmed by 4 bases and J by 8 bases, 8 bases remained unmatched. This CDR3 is CASSSRDRVKEKLFF. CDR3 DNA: TGTGCCAGCAGTTCCCGGGACAGGGTGAAGGAAAAACTGTTTTTT.

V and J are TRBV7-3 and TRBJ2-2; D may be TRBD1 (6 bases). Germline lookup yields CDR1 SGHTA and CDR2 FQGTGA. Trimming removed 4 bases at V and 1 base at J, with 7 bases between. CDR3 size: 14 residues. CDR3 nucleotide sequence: TGTGCCAGCAGCTCGACAGGGAACACCGGGGAGCTGTTTTTT. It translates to CASSSTGNTGELFF. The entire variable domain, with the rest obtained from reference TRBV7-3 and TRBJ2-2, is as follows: GAGVSQTPSNKVTEKGKYVELRCDPISGHTALYWYRQSLGQGPEFLIYFQGTGAADDSGLPNDRFFAVRPEGSVSTLKIQRTERGDSAVYLCASSSTGNTGELFFGEGSRLTVL.

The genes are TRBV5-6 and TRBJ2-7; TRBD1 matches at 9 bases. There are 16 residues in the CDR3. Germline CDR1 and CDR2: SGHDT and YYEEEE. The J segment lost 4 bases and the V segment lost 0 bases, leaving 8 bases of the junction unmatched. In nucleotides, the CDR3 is TGTGCCAGCAGCTTGGCCGAGCCCGGACAGGGGTACGAGCAGTACTTC. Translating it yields CASSLAEPGQGYEQYF.

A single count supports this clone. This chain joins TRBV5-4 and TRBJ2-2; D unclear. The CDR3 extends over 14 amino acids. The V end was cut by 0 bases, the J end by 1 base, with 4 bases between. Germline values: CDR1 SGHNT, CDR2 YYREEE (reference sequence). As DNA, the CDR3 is TGTGCCAGCAGCTTGGACAAGAACACCGGGGAGCTGTTTTTT. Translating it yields CASSLDKNTGELFF.

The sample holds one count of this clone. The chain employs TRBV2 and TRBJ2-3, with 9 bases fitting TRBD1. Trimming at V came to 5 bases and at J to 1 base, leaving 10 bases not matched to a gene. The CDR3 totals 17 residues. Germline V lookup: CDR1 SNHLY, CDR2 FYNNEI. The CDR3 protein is CASSQRGTGRGTDTQYF. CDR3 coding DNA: TGTGCCAGCAGTCAGAGGGGGACAGGGCGCGGCACAGATACGCAGTATTTT.

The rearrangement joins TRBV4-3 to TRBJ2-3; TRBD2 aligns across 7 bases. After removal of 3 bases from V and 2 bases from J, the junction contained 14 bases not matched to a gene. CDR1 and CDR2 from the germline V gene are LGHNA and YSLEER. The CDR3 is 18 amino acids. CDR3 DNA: TGCGCCAGCAGCCAGCTCGGAGGGCGGGAGTACCCCACAGATACGCAGTATTTT. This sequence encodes CASSQLGGREYPTDTQYF.

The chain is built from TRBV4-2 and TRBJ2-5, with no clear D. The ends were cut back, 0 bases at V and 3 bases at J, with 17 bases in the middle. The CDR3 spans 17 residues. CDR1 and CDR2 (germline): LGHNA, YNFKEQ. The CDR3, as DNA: TGTGCCAGCAGCCAAGAGTTGAGTGAGCGTACTAAAGAGACCCAGTACTTC. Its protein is CASSQELSERTKETQYF.

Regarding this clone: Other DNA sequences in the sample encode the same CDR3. The CDR3 DNA sequence: TGTGCCAGCAGAGCCCGGGACTACTCCTACGAGCAGTACTTC. As protein: CASRARDYSYEQYF. This rearrangement joins TRBV2 to TRBJ2-7; TRBD2 aligns across 7 bases. V lost 6 bases to trimming and J lost 0 bases; unmatched junction nucleotides: 5. CDR3 size: 14 residues. Per germline, CDR1 SNHLY and CDR2 FYNNEI. The full variable domain, with the rest looked up from reference TRBV2 and TRBJ2-7, is EPEVTQTPSHQVTQMGQEVILRCVPISNHLYFYWYRQILGQKVEFLVSFYNNEISEKSEIFDDQFSVERPDGSNFTLKIRSTKLEDSAMYFCASRARDYSYEQYFGPGTRLTVT.

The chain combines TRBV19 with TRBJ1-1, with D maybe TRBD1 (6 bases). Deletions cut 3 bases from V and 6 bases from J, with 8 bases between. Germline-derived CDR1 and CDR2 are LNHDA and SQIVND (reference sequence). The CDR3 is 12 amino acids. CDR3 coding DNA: TGTGCCAGTAGTATGGGACACTCTGAAGCTTTCTTT. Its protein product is CASSMGHSEAFF.

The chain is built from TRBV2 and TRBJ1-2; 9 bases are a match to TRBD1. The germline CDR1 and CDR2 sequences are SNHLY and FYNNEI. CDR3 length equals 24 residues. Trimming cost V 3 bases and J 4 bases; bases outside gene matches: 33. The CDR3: CASSDIDGTGTLERMGVPIYGYTF. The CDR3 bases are TGTGCCAGCAGTGATATCGACGGGACAGGGACCTTAGAGCGGATGGGTGTTCCTATCTATGGCTACACCTTC. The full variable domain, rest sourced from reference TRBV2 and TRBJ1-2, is EPEVTQTPSHQVTQMGQEVILRCVPISNHLYFYWYRQILGQKVEFLVSFYNNEISEKSEIFDDQFSVERPDGSNFTLKIRSTKLEDSAMYFCASSDIDGTGTLERMGVPIYGYTFGSGTRLTVV.

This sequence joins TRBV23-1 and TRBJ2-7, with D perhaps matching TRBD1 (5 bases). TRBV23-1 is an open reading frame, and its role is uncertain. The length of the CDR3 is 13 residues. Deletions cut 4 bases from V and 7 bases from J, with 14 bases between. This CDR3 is CASSPRGVEEQYF. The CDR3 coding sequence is TGCGCCAGCAGTCCTAGGGGCGTCGAAGAGCAGTACTTC.

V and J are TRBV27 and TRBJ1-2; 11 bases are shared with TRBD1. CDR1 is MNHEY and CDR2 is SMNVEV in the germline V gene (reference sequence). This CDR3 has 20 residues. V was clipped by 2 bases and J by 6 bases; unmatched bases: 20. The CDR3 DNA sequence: TGTGCCAGCAGTTTACCTCCTCCTACCGGGACAGGGGGGAAAGAGGATGGCTACACCTTC. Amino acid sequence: CASSLPPPTGTGGKEDGYTF.

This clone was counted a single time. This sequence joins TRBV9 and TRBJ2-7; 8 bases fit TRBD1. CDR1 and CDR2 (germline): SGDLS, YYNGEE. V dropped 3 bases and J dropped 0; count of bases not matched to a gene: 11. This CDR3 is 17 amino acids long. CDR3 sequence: CASSDKSGTGSSYEQYF. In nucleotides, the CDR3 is TGTGCCAGCAGCGACAAATCCGGGACAGGTAGCTCCTACGAGCAGTACTTC.

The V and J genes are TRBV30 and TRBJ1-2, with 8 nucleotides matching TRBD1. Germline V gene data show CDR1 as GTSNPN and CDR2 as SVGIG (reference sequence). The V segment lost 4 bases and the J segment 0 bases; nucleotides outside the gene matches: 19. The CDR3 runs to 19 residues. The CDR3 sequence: CAWTARDRQNLLANYGYTF. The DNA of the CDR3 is TGTGCCTGGACGGCGAGGGACAGGCAAAATTTACTAGCTAACTATGGCTACACCTTC. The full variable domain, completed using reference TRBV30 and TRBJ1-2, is SQTIHQWPATLVQPVGSPLSLECTVEGTSNPNLYWYRQAAGRGLQLLFYSVGIGQISSEVPQNLSASRPQDRQFILSSKKLLLSDSGFYLCAWTARDRQNLLANYGYTFGSGTRLTVV.

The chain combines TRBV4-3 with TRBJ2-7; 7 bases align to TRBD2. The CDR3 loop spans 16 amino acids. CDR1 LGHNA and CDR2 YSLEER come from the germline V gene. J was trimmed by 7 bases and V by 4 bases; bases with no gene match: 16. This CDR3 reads CASSPSLAGDVFEQYF. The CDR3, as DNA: TGCGCCAGCAGCCCGTCGTTGGCGGGGGACGTTTTTGAGCAGTACTTC.

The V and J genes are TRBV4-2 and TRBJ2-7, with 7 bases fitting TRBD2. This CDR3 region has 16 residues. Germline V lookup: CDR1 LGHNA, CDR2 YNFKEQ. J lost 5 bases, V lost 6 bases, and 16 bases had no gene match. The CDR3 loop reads CASSPFRRETPHEQYF. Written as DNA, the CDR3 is TGTGCCAGCAGTCCTTTCCGGCGGGAGACTCCCCACGAGCAGTACTTC.

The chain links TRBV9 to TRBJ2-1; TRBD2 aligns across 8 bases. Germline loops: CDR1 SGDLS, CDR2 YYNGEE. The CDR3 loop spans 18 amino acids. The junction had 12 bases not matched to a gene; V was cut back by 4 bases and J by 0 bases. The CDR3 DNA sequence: TGTGCCAGCAGCCTTCACCCGCGCAGCGGGAGCTCCTACAATGAGCAGTTCTTC. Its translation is CASSLHPRSGSSYNEQFF.

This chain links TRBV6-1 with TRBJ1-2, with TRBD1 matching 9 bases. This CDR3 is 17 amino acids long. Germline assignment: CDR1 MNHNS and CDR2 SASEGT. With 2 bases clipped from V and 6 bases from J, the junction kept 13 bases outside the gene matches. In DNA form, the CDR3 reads TGTGCCAGCAGTGAACCCCGGGACAGGGAATCGGTCAATGGCTACACCTTC. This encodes CASSEPRDRESVNGYTF.

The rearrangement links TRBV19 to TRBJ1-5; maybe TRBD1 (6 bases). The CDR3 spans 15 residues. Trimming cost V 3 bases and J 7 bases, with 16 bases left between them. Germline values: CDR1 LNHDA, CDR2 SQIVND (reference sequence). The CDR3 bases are TGTGCCAGTAGTATTTCTTGTGGCAGGGGCCAGCCCCAGCATTTT. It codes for CASSISCGRGQPQHF.

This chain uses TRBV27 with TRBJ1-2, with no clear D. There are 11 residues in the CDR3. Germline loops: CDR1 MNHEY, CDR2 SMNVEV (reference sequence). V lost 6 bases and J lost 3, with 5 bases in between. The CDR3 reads CASRGDYGYTF. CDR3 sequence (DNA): TGTGCCAGCAGGGGAGACTATGGCTACACCTTC.

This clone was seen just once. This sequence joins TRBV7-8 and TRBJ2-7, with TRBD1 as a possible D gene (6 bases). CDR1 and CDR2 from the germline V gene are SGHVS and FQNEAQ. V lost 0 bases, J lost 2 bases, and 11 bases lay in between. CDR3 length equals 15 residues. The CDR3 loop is CASSLAAGVPYEQYF. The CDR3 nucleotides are TGTGCCAGCAGCTTAGCGGCAGGGGTACCCTACGAGCAGTACTTC.

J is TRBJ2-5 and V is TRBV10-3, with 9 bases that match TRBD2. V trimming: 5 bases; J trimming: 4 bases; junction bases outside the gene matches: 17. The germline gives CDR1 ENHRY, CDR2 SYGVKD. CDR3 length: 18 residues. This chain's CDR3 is CAISSKYRGGGQRETQYF. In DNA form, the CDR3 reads TGTGCCATCAGTTCCAAATACCGCGGGGGGGGGCAGAGAGAGACCCAGTACTTC.

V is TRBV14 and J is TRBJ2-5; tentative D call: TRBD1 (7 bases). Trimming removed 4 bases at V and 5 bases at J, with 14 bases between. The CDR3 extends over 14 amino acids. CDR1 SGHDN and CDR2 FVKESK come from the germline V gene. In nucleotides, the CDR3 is TGTGCCAGCAGCCCAGGGGGGCTAGGGGAGACCCAGTACTTC. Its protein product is CASSPGGLGETQYF.